This T cell receptor (beta chain) is from a study of T cell repertoires in cytomegalovirus infection. Study at large: Matching HLA type and CMV infection were both indicated by public TCR beta signatures. Points from the study as a whole: HLA-C-restricted CMV-specific TCR beta clonotypes prevailed in the ex vivo response. Identification of carriers of CMV plus the relevant HLA was performed using cumulative public TCR beta family frequency.

TCRdb analysed the reads with MiXCR anew, one entry per CDR3 protein. Among about 60,000 distinct CDR3 sequences listed, 33% were seen once. Only a few counts were recorded for this clonotype. What it recognizes is unknown. Looked up from germline, CDR1 is SGHVS and CDR2 is FNYEAQ. Trimming removed 3 bases from V and 6 bases from J, with 12 bases in between. This CDR3 spans 14 amino acids. Sequenced input: PBMCs, sequenced either directly or after in vitro stimulation (not recorded which). The TCR originated in a human donor in good health (CMV status not recorded). Some clones in this sample may be carry-over from other donors' samples. V usage is TRBV7-6 and J usage is TRBJ2-1, with a tentative D call TRBD2 (6 bases). CDR3 in amino acids: CASSLGGALNEQFF. Here the CDR3 DNA reads TGTGCCAGCAGCTTGGGCGGGGCTCTCAATGAGCAGTTCTTC.